The clone carrying this T cell receptor beta chain was found once. Its antigen remains unknown. Germline assignment: CDR1 SGHTA and CDR2 FQGNSA. V dropped 2 bases and J dropped 2; count of bases not matched to a gene: 6. The CDR3 covers 16 residues. Blood CD8+ and CD4+ T cells underwent high-throughput TCR beta sequencing. In Susac syndrome patients, recently defined diagnostic criteria for definite or probable disease were met. In contrast to the negatively isolated CD8+ and CD4+ T cells, TEMRA cells were FACS-enriched. The record originates from a study of CD8 T cells in Susac syndrome. Study-level results: Clonal expansion did not appear in Susac syndrome CD4+ T cell repertoires.

Reverse transcription of roughly 0.5 to 1 ug RNA was carried out with random hexamers. In TCRdb, the immunoSEQ multiplex PCR reads were re-called with MiXCR into one record per CDR3 protein. The table includes under 90,000 distinct CDR3 sequences, just over 90% detected once. This receptor was taken from a human donor with Susac syndrome. Sequenced material: CD4+ T cells from PBMCs. The chain has TRBV7-2 and TRBJ2-5; TRBD2 aligns across 9 bases. The CDR3 sequence is CASSLTSGFVQETQYF. CDR3 sequence (DNA): TGTGCCAGCAGCTTAACTAGCGGGTTTGTTCAAGAGACCCAGTACTTC.